Listed below are T cell receptor beta chains from one sample, sequenced in a study of blood T cell repertoires in COVID-19. Sequencing used immunoSEQ multiplex PCR; TCRdb keeps in-frame clones, though not all of them. Of about 140,000 clones in the sample, 85% to 90% were seen once. The source material was peripheral blood. All receptors come from a human donor in a cohort sampled during active COVID-19. CDR3s include the opening cysteine and the closing phenylalanine or tryptophan. D genes are given only for firm matches. Size is omitted from some rows. Given values are once, few, many or a class for expanded clones.

J | D | V | size | DNA | CDR3
TRBJ1-1 | NA | TRBV5-8 | NA | TGTGCCAGCAGCTTGAGAGGGAGAAAGCCTGAAGCTTTCTTT | CASSLRGRKPEAFF
TRBJ1-3 | NA | TRBV3-1/TRBV3-2 | NA | TGTGCCAGCAGCGTGGATGGGTCGGGATCTGGAAACACCATATATTTT | CASSVDGSGSGNTIYF
TRBJ1-6 | TRBD1 | TRBV6-5 | once | TGTGCCAGCAGTTACTCGAGACAGGGAGACGCACCCCTCCACTTT | CASSYSRQGDAPLHF
TRBJ2-7 | NA | TRBV21-1 | NA | TGTGCCAGCAGCGCTCTCTGGTCCGGGACAAAAAATTCCTACGAGCAGTACTTC | CASSALWSGTKNSYEQYF
TRBJ1-5 | NA | TRBV18 | once | TGTGCCAGCTCAGGAAATCAGGTTGGCAATCAGCCCCAGCATTTT | CASSGNQVGNQPQHF
TRBJ2-7 | TRBD1 | TRBV24-1 | NA | TGTGCCACCAGTGATACCGGGACAGGGTCCCACGAGCAGTACTTC | CATSDTGTGSHEQYF
TRBJ2-3 | NA | TRBV2 | NA | TGTGCCAGCCTAAGGCTAGCTGGCACAGATACGCAGTATTTT | CASLRLAGTDTQYF
TRBJ2-7 | TRBD1 | TRBV14 | NA | TGTGCCAGCAGCCAACTGACAGGGGGCTCCTACGAGCAGTACTTC | CASSQLTGGSYEQYF
TRBJ1-1 | NA | TRBV30 | NA | TGTGCCTCCCTCAGGGGCACTGAAGCTTTCTTT | CASLRGTEAFF
TRBJ1-2 | TRBD1 | TRBV7-6 | NA | TGTGCCAGCAGCTTAGTAGGGGGCGCGAAAGGCTACACCTTC | CASSLVGGAKGYTF
TRBJ1-6 | NA | TRBV3-1/TRBV3-2 | NA | TGTGCCAGCAGCCAAGGCTACGGTCGAGTAAGGGGTTCACCCCTCCACTTT | CASSQGYGRVRGSPLHF
TRBJ2-5 | NA | TRBV5-8 | NA | TGTGCCAGCAGCCCAGATCGATTAGCGGAGGTAGAGACCCAGTACTTC | CASSPDRLAEVETQYF
TRBJ1-1 | NA | TRBV5-1 | NA | TGCGCCAGCAGCTGGAGCTTGAACACTGAAGCTTTCTTT | CASSWSLNTEAFF
TRBJ2-3 | TRBD1 | TRBV11-1 | NA | TGTGCCAGCAATCAGGGGGTGATTACAGATACGCAGTATTTT | CASNQGVITDTQYF
TRBJ2-2 | NA | TRBV5-1 | NA | TGCGCCAGCAGCTTAAGGACAGAAAACACCGGGGAGCTGTTTTTT | CASSLRTENTGELFF
TRBJ2-3 | TRBD2 | TRBV24-1 | NA | TGTGCCACCAGTGAGGTGGGAGGGCGCGCAGATACGCAGTATTTT | CATSEVGGRADTQYF
TRBJ2-2 | TRBD2 | TRBV5-1 | NA | TGCGCCAGCAGTGAGGGACTAGCGGGAGTGGGAGTCACCGGGGAGCTGTTTTTT | CASSEGLAGVGVTGELFF
TRBJ2-7 | NA | TRBV18 | NA | TGTGCCAGCTCAGGGGGGGCTGGTCAGGCCTACGAGCAGTACTTC | CASSGGAGQAYEQYF
TRBJ2-1 | NA | TRBV27 | NA | TGTGCCAGCCATACCGGGAACCACAATGAGCAGTTCTTC | CASHTGNHNEQFF
TRBJ2-5 | TRBD2 | TRBV7-9 | NA | TGTGCCAGCAGCTTAACTCCCCTAGCGGGAGCCAGAGAGACCCAGTACTTC | CASSLTPLAGARETQYF
TRBJ2-5 | NA | TRBV3-1/TRBV3-2 | NA | TGTGCCAGCAGCCATATTCCCCAAGAGACCCAGTACTTC | CASSHIPQETQYF
TRBJ2-7 | TRBD1 | TRBV18 | few | TGTGCCAGCTCTGGGACAGGGGGCTCCTACGAGCAGTACTTC | CASSGTGGSYEQYF
TRBJ1-1 | NA | TRBV6-1 | NA | TGTGCCAGCAGTGAATATTCCACTGAAGCTTTCTTT | CASSEYSTEAFF
TRBJ1-2 | NA | TRBV30 | NA | TGTGCCTTGCAATACAGGGATCGAGGTGGCTACACCTTC | CALQYRDRGGYTF